This T cell receptor (beta chain) was recorded in a study of identifying expanded T cells in peripheral blood. Study-wide findings and caveats: Technical replicates showed roughly 1.2 changed clones; two weeks around 15; four weeks 19. Clone count variance between approximately two-week samples rose with total template count.

As regards this clone: Its antigen is undetermined.

The repertoire was sequenced with immunoSEQ multiplex PCR; TCRdb's copy has only in-frame clones and lacks some. The sample includes more than 75,000 clones, almost 90% seen only once; the top ten take about 4%. CDR1 is MNHNS and CDR2 is SASEGT in the germline V gene. V lost 1 base and J lost 8, with 9 bases in between. The CDR3 covers 14 residues. Healthy donors had no documented immune events, such as infections, while sampled. Material: blood. This TCR was sampled from a person between 18 and 70 years old in good health. The rearrangement links TRBV6-1 to TRBJ1-6; D is unresolved. In DNA, the CDR3 is TGTGCCAGCAGTGAAGAGGTGGGGTATTCACCCCTCCACTTT. It encodes CASSEEVGYSPLHF.